These 18 T cell receptor beta chains were sequenced from one sample in a study of cytomegalovirus exposure and HLA in healthy donors. This PCR relied on a set of 60 Vbeta primers and 13 Jbeta primers. The table came from immunoSEQ multiplex PCR; TCRdb's copy has only in-frame clones and leaves some out. The data contain some 51,000 clones, 65% to 80% of them seen just once; the ten biggest clones take up about 32%. The sequencing input was PBMCs. These receptor sequences come from a man aged 35 to 55 in good health and CMV-seropositive.

This clone was seen more than once but under ten times. J is TRBJ1-4 and V is TRBV4-3, with D uncertain. The CDR3 totals 13 residues. Trimming left V 1 base short and J 8 bases short, with 8 bases between. Germline V gives CDR1 LGHNA, CDR2 YSLEER. Written as DNA, the CDR3 is TGCGCCAGCAGCCAAGCGGGAGGGGAAAAACTGTTTTTT. Encoded protein: CASSQAGGEKLFF.

The chain carries TRBV5-1 and TRBJ2-3; D remains ambiguous. Germline V gene lookup returns CDR1 SGHRS and CDR2 YFSETQ. The CDR3 covers 12 residues. V was shortened by 3 bases and J by 6 bases, with 8 bases between the two germline ends. CDR3 in DNA: TGCGCCAGCAGCTCCAATGCGGATACGCAGTATTTT. This encodes CASSSNADTQYF.

This clone was counted between two and nine times. The chain has TRBV12-5 and TRBJ1-5; no clear D gene. Per the germline V gene, CDR1 is LGHNT and CDR2 is FRNRAP. The CDR3 length is 13 residues. V was pared by 3 bases and J by 1 base, with 4 bases between. CDR3: CASGFLSNQPQHF. The CDR3 nucleotides read TGTGCTAGTGGTTTTTTAAGCAATCAGCCCCAGCATTTT.

V and J are TRBV19 and TRBJ1-1; tentatively, D is TRBD1 (6 bases). Trimming took 10 bases from V and 1 from J, leaving 13 bases between them. This CDR3 region has 13 residues. Germline lookup yields CDR1 LNHDA and CDR2 SQIVND (reference sequence). CDR3 sequence reads: CATKKTGNTEAFF. The CDR3 nucleotides read TGTGCCACCAAAAAGACAGGGAACACTGAAGCTTTCTTT.

J is TRBJ2-6 and V is TRBV6-5; a weak D match, TRBD2 (6 bases). The CDR3 covers 15 residues. Trimming removed 6 bases at V and 4 bases at J, with 13 bases between. CDR1 and CDR2 (germline): MNHEY, SVGAGI. CDR3 in amino acids: CASSPWGVGANVLTF. Written as DNA, the CDR3 is TGTGCCAGCAGCCCGTGGGGGGTAGGGGCCAACGTCCTGACTTTC.

The rearrangement links TRBV5-1 to TRBJ2-7, with 10 bases that match TRBD2. The CDR3 has 16 residues. Trimming at V came to 2 bases and at J to 5 bases, leaving 10 bases not matched to a gene. The germline gives CDR1 SGHRS, CDR2 YFSETQ. The DNA for the CDR3 is TGCGCCAGCAGCTTAAGGTCGGGACTAGCGACCCACGAGCAGTACTTC. Its protein product is CASSLRSGLATHEQYF. Full variable domain (remainder filled in from reference TRBV5-1 and TRBJ2-7): KAGVTQTPRYLIKTRGQQVTLSCSPISGHRSVSWYQQTPGQGLQFLFEYFSETQRNKGNFPGRFSGRQFSNSRSEMNVSTLELGDSALYLCASSLRSGLATHEQYFGPGTRLTVT.

The genes are TRBV7-3 and TRBJ1-6; 7 bases line up with TRBD1. Germline CDR1 reads SGHTA; CDR2 reads FQGTGA. J lost 9 bases, V lost 5 bases, and 13 bases had no gene match. The CDR3 totals 16 residues. CDR3 protein: CASSIGQVPSASPLHF. In nucleotides, the CDR3 is TGTGCCAGCAGCATAGGACAGGTGCCGTCCGCTTCACCCCTCCACTTT. Full variable domain (outside the CDR3, taken from reference TRBV7-3 and TRBJ1-6): GAGVSQTPSNKVTEKGKYVELRCDPISGHTALYWYRQSLGQGPEFLIYFQGTGAADDSGLPNDRFFAVRPEGSVSTLKIQRTERGDSAVYLCASSIGQVPSASPLHFGNGTRLTVT.

J is TRBJ1-2 and V is TRBV19, with TRBD1 matching over 9 bases. This CDR3 is 15 amino acids long. Per germline, CDR1 LNHDA and CDR2 SQIVND (reference sequence). The J segment lost 0 bases and the V segment lost 7 bases, leaving 6 bases of the junction unmatched. CDR3 in DNA: TGTGCCAGTATCCCGGGACAGGGACCTAACTATGGCTACACCTTC. Residues: CASIPGQGPNYGYTF.

The genes are TRBV2 and TRBJ2-7, with 11 bases identical to TRBD2. V shed 5 bases, J shed 5 bases, and the junction held 5 bases outside the gene matches. The CDR3 runs to 14 residues. Germline CDR1 and CDR2: SNHLY and FYNNEI. CDR3 DNA sequence: TGTGCCAGCAGTTATAGCGGGGGGGCCGACGAGCAGTACTTC. It encodes CASSYSGGADEQYF.

The rearrangement joins TRBV28 to TRBJ1-1, with TRBD1 identical over 8 bases. Germline assignment: CDR1 MDHEN and CDR2 SYDVKM. The CDR3 is 15 amino acids. J gave up 1 base and V 6 bases, and 7 bases lay outside the gene matches. The CDR3 reads CASRPPGQANTEAFF. The CDR3 DNA sequence: TGTGCCAGCAGACCCCCGGGACAGGCGAACACTGAAGCTTTCTTT.

The table lists this clone with a few counts. The chain combines TRBV29-1 with TRBJ1-2; weak D call: TRBD1 (6 bases). V lost 3 bases and J lost 8, with 13 bases in between. Germline V gene data show CDR1 as SQVTM and CDR2 as ANQGSEA. The CDR3 extends over 12 amino acids. The CDR3 bases are TGCAGCGTTGAGAGGGGGGGATTGGGCTACACCTTC. This encodes CSVERGGLGYTF.

J is TRBJ1-2 and V is TRBV19; TRBD1 is a possible D gene (6 bases). In germline, CDR1 is LNHDA, CDR2 SQIVND (reference sequence). The CDR3 consists of 13 residues. Trimming took 3 bases from V and 7 from J, leaving 12 bases between them. The CDR3, as DNA: TGTGCCAGTAGTATGGCACAGGGTCCTGGCTACACCTTC. Its protein is CASSMAQGPGYTF.

The V and J genes are TRBV5-1 and TRBJ2-3; D not certain. In germline, CDR1 is SGHRS, CDR2 YFSETQ. The CDR3 extends over 14 amino acids. Trimming stripped 0 bases from V and 4 bases from J, with 9 bases between. The CDR3 nucleotides read TGCGCCAGCAGCTTGGAGCCTGCCCCAGATACGCAGTATTTT. As protein: CASSLEPAPDTQYF.

The J gene is TRBJ2-5, the V gene TRBV5-6, with D hard to call. CDR3 length equals 11 residues. V lost 2 bases and J lost 4, with 3 bases in between. The germline gives CDR1 SGHDT, CDR2 YYEEEE. The CDR3 region is CASSFRETQYF. The DNA of the CDR3 is TGTGCCAGCAGCTTCAGAGAGACCCAGTACTTC.

This chain joins TRBV7-3 and TRBJ1-2, with 7 bases identical to TRBD1. CDR1 and CDR2 from the germline V gene are SGHTA and FQGTGA. This CDR3 contains 13 residues. Trimming removed 4 bases from V and 6 bases from J; junction bases left unmatched: 5. CDR3 amino acids: CASSSRQGDGYTF. In DNA form, the CDR3 reads TGTGCCAGCAGCTCGAGACAGGGAGATGGCTACACCTTC.

Only a few counts were recorded for this clone. This sequence joins TRBV28 and TRBJ1-1, with D possibly matching TRBD1 (5 bases). Trimming pared 8 bases from V and 4 bases from J, leaving 11 bases between. The CDR3 consists of 12 residues. Germline V gene lookup returns CDR1 MDHEN and CDR2 SYDVKM. The CDR3 bases are TGTGCCAGCTCGGGGGGGACCACTGAAGCTTTCTTT. This encodes CASSGGTTEAFF.

This chain connects TRBV9 to TRBJ2-1, with D perhaps matching TRBD1 (5 bases). V lost 0 bases and J 8 bases, leaving 9 bases between the germline ends. The CDR3 has 13 residues. Germline CDR1 reads SGDLS; CDR2 reads YYNGEE. Written as DNA, the CDR3 is TGTGCCAGCAGCGTAGGGCAGGGCCATGAGCAGTTCTTC. Translated: CASSVGQGHEQFF.

The chain employs TRBV6-6 and TRBJ2-3; tentative D call: TRBD1 (6 bases). Trimming removed 6 bases from V and 2 bases from J, with 12 bases in between. The CDR3 loop spans 14 amino acids. Per the germline V gene, CDR1 is MNHNY and CDR2 is SVGAGI (reference sequence). CDR3 in amino acids: CASRRTEATDTQYF. The CDR3 DNA reads TGTGCCAGCAGACGGACAGAAGCCACAGATACGCAGTATTTT.